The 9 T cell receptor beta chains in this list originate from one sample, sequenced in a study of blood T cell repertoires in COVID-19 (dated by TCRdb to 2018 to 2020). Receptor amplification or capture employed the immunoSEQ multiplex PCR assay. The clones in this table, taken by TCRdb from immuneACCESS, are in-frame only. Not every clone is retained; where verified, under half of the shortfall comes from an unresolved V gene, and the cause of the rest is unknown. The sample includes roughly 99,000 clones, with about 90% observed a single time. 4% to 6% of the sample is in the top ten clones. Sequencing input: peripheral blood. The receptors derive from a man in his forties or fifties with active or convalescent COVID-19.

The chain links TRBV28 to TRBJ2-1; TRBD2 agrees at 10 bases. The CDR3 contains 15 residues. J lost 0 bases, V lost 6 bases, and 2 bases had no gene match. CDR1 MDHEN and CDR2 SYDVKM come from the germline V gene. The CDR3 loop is CASRIAGGSYNEQFF. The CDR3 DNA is TGTGCCAGCAGGATAGCGGGAGGCTCCTACAATGAGCAGTTCTTC.

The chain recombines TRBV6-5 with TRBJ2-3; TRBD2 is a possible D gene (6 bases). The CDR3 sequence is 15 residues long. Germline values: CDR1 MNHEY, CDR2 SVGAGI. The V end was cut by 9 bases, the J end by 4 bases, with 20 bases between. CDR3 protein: CASQILALGADTQYF. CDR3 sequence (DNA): TGTGCCAGTCAAATTCTAGCGTTAGGGGCAGATACGCAGTATTTT.

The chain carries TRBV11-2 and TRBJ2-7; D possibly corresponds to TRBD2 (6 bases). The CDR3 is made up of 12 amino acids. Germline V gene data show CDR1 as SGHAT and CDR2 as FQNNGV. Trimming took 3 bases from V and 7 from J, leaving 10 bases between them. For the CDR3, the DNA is TGTGCCAGCAGCTTTGGCCGGGGGGAGCAGTACTTC. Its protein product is CASSFGRGEQYF. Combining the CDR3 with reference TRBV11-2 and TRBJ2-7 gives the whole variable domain EAGVAQSPRYKIIEKRQSVAFWCNPISGHATLYWYQQILGQGPKLLIQFQNNGVVDDSQLPKDRFSAERLKGVDSTLKIQPAKLEDSAVYLCASSFGRGEQYFGPGTRLTVT.

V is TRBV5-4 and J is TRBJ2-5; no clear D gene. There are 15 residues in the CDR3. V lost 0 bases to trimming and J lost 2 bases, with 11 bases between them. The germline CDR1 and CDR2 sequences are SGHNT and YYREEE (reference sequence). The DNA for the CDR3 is TGTGCCAGCAGCTTGGAGAAATCACTGCAAGAGACCCAGTACTTC. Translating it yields CASSLEKSLQETQYF.

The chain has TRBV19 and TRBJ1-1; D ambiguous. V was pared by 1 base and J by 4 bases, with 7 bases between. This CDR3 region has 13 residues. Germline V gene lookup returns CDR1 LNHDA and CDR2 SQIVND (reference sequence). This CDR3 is CASSIGAGTEAFF. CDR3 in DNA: TGTGCCAGTAGTATAGGGGCAGGCACTGAAGCTTTCTTT.

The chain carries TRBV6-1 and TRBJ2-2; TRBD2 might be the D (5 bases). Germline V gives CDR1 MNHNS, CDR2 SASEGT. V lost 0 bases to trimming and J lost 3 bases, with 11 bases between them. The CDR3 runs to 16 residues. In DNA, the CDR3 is TGTGCCAGCAGTGAAGCGCCTTCGGGGTACACCGGGGAGCTGTTTTTT. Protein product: CASSEAPSGYTGELFF.

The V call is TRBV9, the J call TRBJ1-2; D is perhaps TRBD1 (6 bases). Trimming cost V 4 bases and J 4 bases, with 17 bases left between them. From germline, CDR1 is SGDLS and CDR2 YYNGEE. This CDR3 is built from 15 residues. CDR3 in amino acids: CASSTQRDTPYGYTF. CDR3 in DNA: TGTGCCAGCAGCACCCAGAGGGACACCCCCTATGGCTACACCTTC.

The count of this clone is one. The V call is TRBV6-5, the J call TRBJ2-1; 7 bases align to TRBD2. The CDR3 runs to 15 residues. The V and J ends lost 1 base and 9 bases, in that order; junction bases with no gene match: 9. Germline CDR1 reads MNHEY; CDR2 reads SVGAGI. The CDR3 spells CASSYYSGNGVEQFF. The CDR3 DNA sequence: TGTGCCAGCAGTTACTACAGCGGGAATGGGGTTGAGCAGTTCTTC.

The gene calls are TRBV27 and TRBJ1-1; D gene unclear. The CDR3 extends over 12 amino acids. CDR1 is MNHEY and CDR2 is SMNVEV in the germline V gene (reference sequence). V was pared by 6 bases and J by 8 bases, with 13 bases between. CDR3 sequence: CASSPLRGEAFF. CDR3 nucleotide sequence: TGTGCCAGCAGCCCCCTTCGCGGCGAAGCTTTCTTT.